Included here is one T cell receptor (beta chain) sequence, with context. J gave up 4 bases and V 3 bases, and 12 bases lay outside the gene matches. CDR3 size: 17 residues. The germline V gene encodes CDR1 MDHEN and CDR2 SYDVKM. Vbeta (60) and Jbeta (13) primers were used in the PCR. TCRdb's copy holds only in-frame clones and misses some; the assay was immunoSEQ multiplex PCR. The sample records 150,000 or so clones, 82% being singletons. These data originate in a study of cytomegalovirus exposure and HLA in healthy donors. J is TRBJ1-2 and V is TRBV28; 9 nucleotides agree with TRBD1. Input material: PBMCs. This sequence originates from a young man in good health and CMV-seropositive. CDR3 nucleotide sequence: TGTGCCAGCAGTTTGGACAGGGGCCCACCCACGGGCTATGGCTACACCTTC. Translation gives CASSLDRGPPTGYGYTF.